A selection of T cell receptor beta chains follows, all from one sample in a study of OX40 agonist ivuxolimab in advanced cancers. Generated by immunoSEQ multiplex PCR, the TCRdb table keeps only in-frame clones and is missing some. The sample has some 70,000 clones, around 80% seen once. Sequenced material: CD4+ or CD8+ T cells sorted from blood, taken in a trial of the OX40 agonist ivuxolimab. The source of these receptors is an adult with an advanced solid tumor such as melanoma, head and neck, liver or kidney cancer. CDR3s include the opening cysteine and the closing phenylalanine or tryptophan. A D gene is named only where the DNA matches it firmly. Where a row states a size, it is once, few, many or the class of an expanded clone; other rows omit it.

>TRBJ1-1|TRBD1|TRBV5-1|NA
CASSIRTGDTEAFF
TGCGCCAGCAGCATAAGGACAGGGGACACTGAAGCTTTCTTT
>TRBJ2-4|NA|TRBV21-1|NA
CAGTGVTNIQYF
TGTGCCGGAACGGGGGTAACAAACATTCAGTACTTC
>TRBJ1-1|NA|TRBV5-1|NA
CASSGQPSNTEAFF
TGCGCCAGCAGTGGACAGCCTTCGAACACTGAAGCTTTCTTT
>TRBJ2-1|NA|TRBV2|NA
CASSESGREQFF
TGTGCCAGCAGTGAATCGGGACGCGAGCAGTTCTTC
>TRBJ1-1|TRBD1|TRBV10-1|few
CASRTGGGTEAFF
TGCGCCAGCAGGACAGGGGGCGGTACTGAAGCTTTCTTT
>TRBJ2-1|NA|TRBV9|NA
CASSSEAEQFF
TGTGCCAGCAGCTCAGAGGCTGAGCAGTTCTTC
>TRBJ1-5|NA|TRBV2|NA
CASRPGRGMGPQHF
TGTGCCAGCAGGCCCGGACGCGGGATGGGGCCCCAGCATTTT
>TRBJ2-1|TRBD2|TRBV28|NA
CASIGAGGYNEQFF
TGTGCCAGCATCGGAGCGGGAGGGTACAATGAGCAGTTCTTC
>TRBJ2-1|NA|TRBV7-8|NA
CASSLAQRGPYNEQFF
TGTGCCAGCAGCTTAGCGCAACGAGGACCCTACAATGAGCAGTTCTTC
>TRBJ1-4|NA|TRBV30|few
CAWSKGQGPFF
TGTGCCTGGAGTAAAGGACAAGGACCGTTTTTT
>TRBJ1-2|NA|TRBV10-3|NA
CAISDPKWGAYGYTF
TGTGCCATCAGTGACCCTAAGTGGGGGGCGTATGGCTACACCTTC
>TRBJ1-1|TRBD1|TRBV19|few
CAVRQGGSEAFF
TGTGCCGTCAGACAGGGCGGCTCTGAAGCTTTCTTT
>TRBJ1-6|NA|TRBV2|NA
CATRVAPIGNSPLHF
TGTGCCACCCGCGTGGCGCCTATTGGTAATTCACCCCTCCACTTT
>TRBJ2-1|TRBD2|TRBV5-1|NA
CASSLAQGIGGSRFF
TGCGCCAGCAGCTTGGCCCAAGGAATCGGGGGGAGTCGGTTCTTC
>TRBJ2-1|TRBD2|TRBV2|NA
CASSAPSGRWDEQFF
TGTGCCAGCAGTGCCCCTAGCGGGAGGTGGGATGAGCAGTTCTTC
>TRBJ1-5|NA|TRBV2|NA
CASSEARVPTVQPQHF
TGTGCCAGCAGTGAAGCGCGGGTACCTACGGTACAGCCCCAGCATTTT
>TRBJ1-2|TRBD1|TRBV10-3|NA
CAINGDRTLNYGYTF
TGTGCCATCAATGGGGACAGGACACTAAACTATGGCTACACCTTC
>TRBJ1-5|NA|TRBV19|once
CASMRRGMDQPQHF
TGTGCCAGTATGCGAAGGGGTATGGATCAGCCCCAGCATTTT
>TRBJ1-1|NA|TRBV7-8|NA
CASSLVEGFTEAFF
TGTGCCAGCAGCTTAGTTGAGGGGTTCACTGAAGCTTTCTTT
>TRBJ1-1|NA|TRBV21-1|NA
CASRLSTGRENTEAFF
TGTGCCAGCAGACTGTCGACAGGGAGGGAGAACACTGAAGCTTTCTTT
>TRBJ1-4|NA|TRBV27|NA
CASTSFGATNEKLFF
TGTGCCAGCACATCATTTGGGGCAACTAATGAAAAACTGTTTTTT
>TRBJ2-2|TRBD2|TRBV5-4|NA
CASSLGLAGAQGGELFF
TGTGCCAGCAGCTTGGGCCTAGCGGGGGCTCAGGGCGGGGAGCTGTTTTTT
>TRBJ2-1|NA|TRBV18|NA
CASSQAGGSYNEQFF
TGTGCCAGCTCACAAGCAGGGGGGTCCTACAATGAGCAGTTCTTC
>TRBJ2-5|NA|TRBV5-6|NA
CASSLETGTETQYF
TGTGCCAGCAGCTTGGAGACGGGGACGGAGACCCAGTACTTC
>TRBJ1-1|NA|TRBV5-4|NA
CASSLLVKGNTEAFF
TGTGCCAGCAGCTTGTTGGTCAAAGGGAACACTGAAGCTTTCTTT
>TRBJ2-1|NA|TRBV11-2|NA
CASTRTGFSHNEQFF
TGTGCCAGCACGAGGACTGGATTTTCCCACAATGAGCAGTTCTTC
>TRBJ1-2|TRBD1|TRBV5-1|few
CASSWTGSHGYTF
TGCGCCAGCAGCTGGACAGGGAGCCATGGCTACACCTTC
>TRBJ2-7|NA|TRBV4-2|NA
CASSQDWAGVVF
TGTGCCAGCAGCCAAGATTGGGCAGGAGTCGTATTC
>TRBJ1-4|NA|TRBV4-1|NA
CASSQDPQGGNEKLFF
TGCGCCAGCAGCCAAGACCCCCAGGGAGGAAATGAAAAACTGTTTTTT
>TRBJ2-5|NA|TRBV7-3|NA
CASSRAPQETQYF
TGTGCCAGCAGCCGGGCCCCCCAAGAGACCCAGTACTTC
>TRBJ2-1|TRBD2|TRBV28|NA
CASSFGGSSYNEQFF
TGTGCCAGCAGTTTTGGCGGGAGCTCCTACAATGAGCAGTTCTTC
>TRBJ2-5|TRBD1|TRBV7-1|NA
CASSAEQGGGETQYF
TGTGCCAGCAGCGCGGAACAGGGGGGTGGGGAGACCCAGTACTTC
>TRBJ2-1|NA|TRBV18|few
CASSPLLAASNEQFF
TGTGCCAGCTCACCACTTTTAGCCGCTAGCAATGAGCAGTTCTTC
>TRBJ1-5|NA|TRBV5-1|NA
CASSLHYREDQPQHF
TGCGCCAGCAGCTTGCATTACAGGGAGGATCAGCCCCAGCATTTT
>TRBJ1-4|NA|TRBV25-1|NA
CASSESYEKLFF
TGTGCCAGCAGTGAATCTTATGAAAAACTGTTTTTT
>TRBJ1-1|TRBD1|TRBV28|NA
CASSWVDRAEAFF
TGTGCCAGCAGTTGGGTCGACAGGGCTGAAGCTTTCTTT
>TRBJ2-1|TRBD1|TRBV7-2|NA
CASSLRGQGNNEQFF
TGTGCCAGCAGCTTACGGGGACAGGGGAACAATGAGCAGTTCTTC
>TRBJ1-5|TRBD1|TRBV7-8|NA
CASRGQGDQPQHF
TGTGCCAGCAGGGGACAGGGTGATCAGCCCCAGCATTTT
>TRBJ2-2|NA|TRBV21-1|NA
CASSKVPSLCNTGELFF
TGTGCCAGCAGCAAAGTCCCGTCTCTCTGTAACACCGGGGAGCTGTTTTTT
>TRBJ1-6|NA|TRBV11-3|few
CASSLDGFGNSPLHF
TGTGCCAGCAGCTTAGACGGCTTTGGGAATTCACCCCTCCACTTT
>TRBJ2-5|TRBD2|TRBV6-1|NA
CASSGVAGAQETQYF
TGTGCCAGCAGTGGGGTAGCGGGGGCCCAAGAGACCCAGTACTTC
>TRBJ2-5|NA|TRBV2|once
CASRDIIETQYF
TGTGCCAGCAGGGACATAATAGAGACCCAGTACTTC